This entry describes one TCR beta chain. It has no known antigen specificity. Per-nucleotide qualities are absent, and no much larger clonotype sits a single base away. Libraries came from multiplex PCR. The instrument given in TCRdb is Illumina HiSeq 4000. TCR beta libraries were built with iRepertoire HTBI primers and Arm-PCR amplification of CDR3 regions. Gel purification was performed on PCR products prior to sequencing. As for how the authors treated the data: Across samples, about 64 TRBV and 12 to 15 TRBJ segments were identified and used for gene usage analysis of CDR3 amino acid clonotypes. COPE and FqMerger were used to merge the filtered high-quality paired reads into contigs. BLAST was used to align contigs to IMGT TRBV, TRBD and TRBJ reference genes, with CDR3 defined following IMGT. Any clonotype with a frequency above 0.1% was classified as a highly expanded clone. Shannon entropy was used to measure repertoire diversity, and the Gini coefficient was used to measure V-J evenness. A clonotype found in more than one individual was treated as public. In TCRdb, the public reads were trimmed at Q25 with fastp and aligned with MiXCR, with productive beta chains retained. One record per CDR3 amino acid sequence lists the most common genes and DNA. It is TCRdb's table, rather than the study itself, that gives the V and J calls and clone size. The sample contains 520,000 or so distinct CDR3 sequences, around 11% of them found a single time. The top ten hold approximately 9.6% of the sample.

These data are taken from a study of regulatory T cells in long-lasting Graves disease (dated by TCRdb to the early 2020s). Regarding the research as a whole: In the newly diagnosed Graves' disease group, patients had been taking antithyroid drugs for less than 3 months. This study used TCR sequencing and RNA sequencing of peripheral blood to compare persistent Graves' disease patients against newly diagnosed Graves' disease patients. The study was conducted in China and was registered as a clinical trial. TCR sequencing covered roughly 13 persistent and some 20 newly diagnosed Graves' disease patients, some 33 samples in total.

Explained via the paper, the time point label denotes: newly diagnosed GD, antithyroid drugs for less than 3 months. For both TCR sequencing and RNA sequencing, RNA was extracted from PBMCs in TRIzol. The diagnosis of Graves' disease was made according to American Thyroid Association guidelines. Patients for the study were recruited at an endocrinology department in Xi'an, China. Each patient gave around 9 milliliters of peripheral blood, collected in an EDTA anticoagulant tube. Ficoll Paque Plus density gradient separation was used to isolate PBMCs, and no further T cell sorting was done. RNA quality was checked with an Agilent 2100 Bioanalyzer and agarose gel, and concentration with a NanoDrop 2000. Results and caveats for the whole study, not just this receptor: The authors noted that the small sample size was a limitation that may lower accuracy. A larger number of public clonotypes was shared among persistent patients (2,741) than among newly diagnosed patients (roughly 970). Compared with newly diagnosed patients, patients with persistent Graves' disease had lower TCR Shannon entropy and fewer highly expanded clones, which suggests clonal expansion. Sequencing and analysis were limited to the TCR beta chain. Peripheral blood alone was examined, since thyroid tissue, which constituted the primary lesion, could not be accessed.

These records were also assigned to another study, of T cells in Graves' hyperthyroidism and ophthalmopathy. As that second study puts it: A patient counted as having stable Graves' hyperthyroidism if no progression to ophthalmopathy occurred over 18 months of follow-up. Hyperthyroidism patients were newly diagnosed, had a disease duration of under 2 months, and were aged 18 to 65 years. Any patient with an uncontrolled infection, another autoimmune disease, pregnancy or lactation was excluded. Diagnoses relied on clinical symptoms, serum thyroxine and TRAb, thyroid ultrasound and orbital computed tomography. The TCR CDR3 was subjected to a first round of RT-PCR using the HTBI primer set and the Qiagen OneStep RT-PCR kit. Most expanded thyroid clonotypes (frequency above 0.001) were also found in blood, which suggests that blood repertoires may mirror thyroid immune responses. A model built on a 13 V-J signature distinguished ophthalmopathy from stable hyperthyroidism, reaching roughly 88% sensitivity and around 81% specificity in cross-validation and 80%/75% in testing. In validation, progression to ophthalmopathy was predicted by the model with 70.59% sensitivity and nearly 75% specificity, a median of around 5.9 months before onset. TCR V-J signatures able to tell the groups apart were searched for in a discovery cohort of 90 to 100 patients, of whom roughly 42 had Graves' ophthalmopathy and 55 to 65 had stable Graves' hyperthyroidism. An independent validation cohort of 18 to 20 hyperthyroidism patients and about 16 patients who later progressed to ophthalmopathy tested prospective prediction of ophthalmopathy. The 75 to 100 discovery patients were randomly split 7:3 into training and test sets. In addition, the study compared T-cell repertoires in thyroid tissue and in blood from a handful of Graves' hyperthyroidism patients. Following sampling, methimazole starting at 30 mg daily was given to hyperthyroidism patients, and high-dose intravenous methylprednisolone was given to ophthalmopathy patients. Libraries were constructed in a second round of multiplex PCR, after which size selection and purification were carried out. The libraries were sequenced on an Illumina HiSeq2000 using paired-end 100 bp reads. SOAPnuke was used to process the raw data, throwing out any read that contained adapters or uncalled bases, had a mean Phred below 15, or lacked an exact constant-primer or identifier match. COPE v1.2.5 was used to merge the high-quality paired reads, and each unique nucleotide sequence was defined as a clonotype. Clonotypes were aligned to IMGT TRBV, TRBD and TRBJ reference segments using MiTCR v1.1. Analysis was restricted to V-J combinations with a frequency above 0.0001, which covered 99.2% of repertoires. The TCS score was defined as F50 (clonal expansion) divided by E x V (chaos), with BLOSUM62-based TCRdist calculated between CDR3 peptides within each V-J. Welch's t-statistics and random forest reduced roughly 530 V-J features to fewer than 15, which were used in a naive Bayes classifier (R e1071). Sample size was not statistically predetermined, and blinding of investigators to group allocation was not performed. The paper reports TCR Vbeta CDR3 sequencing of over 130 peripheral blood samples: some 44 ophthalmopathy, fewer than 80 hyperthyroidism and around 17 progressor patients.

The input for sequencing was peripheral blood mononuclear cells (PBMCs), taken at new diagnosis, from a patient treated with antithyroid drugs. The receptor was isolated from a woman between 25 and 40 years old with Graves disease. Donor details come from another sample of the same person, matched by shared clones.

The nucleotide sequence reads as follows: TGTGCCAGCAGCTTCAGTCAGGGGACTCTTAACACTGAAGCTTTCTTT. It specifies CASSFSQGTLNTEAFF. Recombination linked TRBV13 to TRBJ1-1, with TRBD1 tentatively as D gene (6 bases match). In the germline V gene (reference sequence), CDR1 corresponds to PRHDT and CDR2 to FYEKMQ. Its CDR3 holds 16 amino acids, cysteine through phenylalanine. CDR3 DNA is the only sequence kept; it has 48 bases, read in frame from the first base. V loses 3 bases of germline sequence and J loses 2 bases, and the interval between the two ends is 16 bases.